These 9 T cell receptor beta chains share one sample of origin, sequenced in a study of shared clonotypes between healthy human individuals. Measured with immunoSEQ multiplex PCR; TCRdb has only the in-frame clones, and not every one. The data hold about 1,500,000 clones, with roughly 96% observed a single time. The sequenced sample was naive CD4+ T cells sorted from blood. As to subset: CD45RA+ positively selected. These TCRs come from a young man in good health.

The rearrangement joins TRBV7-2 to TRBJ2-5, with TRBD2 identical over 7 bases. V dropped 5 bases and J dropped 4; count of bases not matched to a gene: 13. Germline loops: CDR1 SGHTA, CDR2 FQGNSA. CDR3 length: 16 amino acids. CDR3: CASSGNGAGVAETQYF. The CDR3 coding sequence is TGTGCCAGCAGCGGGAACGGGGCGGGAGTAGCAGAGACCCAGTACTTC.

The rearrangement joins TRBV14 to TRBJ2-7; 9 bases agree with TRBD1. Germline loops: CDR1 SGHDN, CDR2 FVKESK. The CDR3 sequence is 14 residues long. The V gene end was trimmed by 4 bases and the J gene end by 6 bases; junction bases not matched to a gene: 7. CDR3 protein: CASSLNWDRAEQYF. As DNA, the CDR3 is TGTGCCAGCAGCCTGAACTGGGACAGGGCCGAGCAGTACTTC.

This sequence joins TRBV19 and TRBJ1-5; D is perhaps TRBD1 (5 bases). Germline lookup yields CDR1 LNHDA and CDR2 SQIVND (reference sequence). CDR3 length: 15 amino acids. V shed 5 bases and J shed 2 bases, with 13 bases lying between them. CDR3 amino acids: CASSVIQGRNQPQHF. Here the CDR3 DNA reads TGTGCCAGTAGTGTTATTCAGGGTCGCAATCAGCCCCAGCATTTT.

The gene calls are TRBV11-3 and TRBJ2-7; 9 bases map to TRBD2. J gave up 2 bases and V 4 bases, and 6 bases lay outside the gene matches. From germline, CDR1 is SGHNT and CDR2 YENEEA. The CDR3 has 15 residues. DNA of the CDR3: TGTGCCAGCAGCTCCGGCGGGGGGGATACCTACGAGCAGTACTTC. Protein product: CASSSGGGDTYEQYF.

The rearrangement uses TRBV11-3 and TRBJ2-2; 10 bases fit TRBD2. In germline, CDR1 is SGHNT, CDR2 YENEEA. V lost 2 bases and J lost 3; bases outside the gene matches: 15. The CDR3 totals 20 residues. CDR3 sequence (DNA): TGTGCCAGCAGCTTATGGGGATGGGGAGCGGGAGGGCCCCACACCGGGGAGCTGTTTTTT. The encoded protein is CASSLWGWGAGGPHTGELFF.

A few counts support this clone. The rearrangement uses TRBV19 and TRBJ2-7; 8 bases match TRBD1. With 8 bases clipped from V and 0 bases from J, the junction kept 3 bases outside the gene matches. Germline assignment: CDR1 LNHDA and CDR2 SQIVND (reference sequence). This CDR3 is 13 amino acids long. CDR3 region: CASGQGSSYEQYF. CDR3 coding DNA: TGTGCCAGTGGACAGGGCTCCTCCTACGAGCAGTACTTC.

V usage is TRBV18 and J usage is TRBJ2-7; no clear D gene. Germline lookup yields CDR1 KGHSH and CDR2 LQKENI. V was pared by 6 bases and J by 5 bases, with 11 bases between. CDR3 length equals 12 residues. The CDR3 bases are TGTGCCAGCTCCCCCATGGGGAACGAGCAGTACTTC. Protein product: CASSPMGNEQYF.

This clone appeared a single time. The chain links TRBV5-4 to TRBJ2-3; D gene uncertain. The CDR3 has 14 amino acids. Per germline, CDR1 SGHNT and CDR2 YYREEE (reference sequence). V lost 3 bases and J 0 bases, leaving 8 bases between the germline ends. CDR3 sequence: CASSSQLSTDTQYF. Here the CDR3 DNA reads TGTGCCAGCAGCTCGCAGCTTAGCACAGATACGCAGTATTTT. The complete variable domain, with remaining parts taken from reference TRBV5-4 and TRBJ2-3, reads ETGVTQSPTHLIKTRGQQVTLRCSSQSGHNTVSWYQQALGQGPQFIFQYYREEENGRGNFPPRFSGLQFPNYSSELNVNALELDDSALYLCASSSQLSTDTQYFGPGTRLTVL.

The J gene is TRBJ2-1, the V gene TRBV7-3; D may be TRBD2 (6 bases). The CDR3 has 13 amino acids. V was shortened by 4 bases and J by 6 bases, with 10 bases between the two germline ends. Germline V gives CDR1 SGHTA, CDR2 FQGTGA. Here the CDR3 reads CASSWGEFNEQFF. The CDR3, as DNA: TGTGCCAGCAGCTGGGGGGAGTTCAATGAGCAGTTCTTC.